Listed below are T cell receptor beta chains from one sample, sequenced in a study of identical twins' blood T cells. TCRdb recomputed calls from the 5' RACE reads with MiXCR, one row per CDR3 protein. Among 300,000 to 400,000 distinct CDR3 sequences listed, under 30% were seen once. The sequencing input was PBMCs. The receptors were gathered from a woman aged 18 to 55 in good health. CDR3s include the opening cysteine and the closing phenylalanine or tryptophan. The D gene is left open where the match is weak. Expanded clones get a size class; other rows say once, few or many, or leave the size out.

V gene: TRBV7-2; D gene: TRBD1; J gene: TRBJ1-1; clone size: .; CDR3 DNA: TGTACCAGCAGCTTACGGCCTCGTAGGGGGCAGGTAGCTTTCTTT; CDR3 protein: CTSSLRPRRGQVAFF
V gene: TRBV3-1; D gene: .; J gene: TRBJ1-2; clone size: .; CDR3 DNA: TGTGCCGGCAGCCCCCTGGGGGCCACCTATGGCTACACCTTC; CDR3 protein: CAGSPLGATYGYTF
V gene: TRBV6-2/TRBV6-3; D gene: .; J gene: TRBJ2-1; clone size: .; CDR3 DNA: TGTGCCAGCAGTTACGCCCCGACTAGACACTCCTACAATGAGCAGTTCTTC; CDR3 protein: CASSYAPTRHSYNEQFF
V gene: TRBV20-1; D gene: TRBD1; J gene: TRBJ1-1; clone size: .; CDR3 DNA: TGCAGTGCTAAGGGACAGGGCACTACTAGAAACACTGAAGCTTTCTTT; CDR3 protein: CSAKGQGTTRNTEAFF
V gene: TRBV6-1; D gene: TRBD2; J gene: TRBJ2-1; clone size: .; CDR3 DNA: TGTGCCAGCAGTGAAAGGGATAGCGGGACTATTGGCTCCTACAATGAGCAGTTCTTC; CDR3 protein: CASSERDSGTIGSYNEQFF
V gene: TRBV29-1; D gene: TRBD1; J gene: TRBJ1-1; clone size: few; CDR3 DNA: TGCAGCGTCGGAGGGGGCTGGAACACTGAAGCTTTCTTT; CDR3 protein: CSVGGGWNTEAFF
V gene: TRBV18; D gene: .; J gene: TRBJ1-2; clone size: .; CDR3 DNA: TGTGCCAGCTCCCCCCGGGCAGTAATCGCAAACTATGGCTACACCTTC; CDR3 protein: CASSPRAVIANYGYTF
V gene: TRBV29-1; D gene: .; J gene: TRBJ2-6; clone size: many; CDR3 DNA: TGCAGCGTCGCCTCTGGGGCCAACGTCCTGACTTTC; CDR3 protein: CSVASGANVLTF
V gene: TRBV29-1; D gene: .; J gene: TRBJ1-2; clone size: few; CDR3 DNA: TGCAGCGTTGTGGGGTTCAACTATGGCTACACCTTC; CDR3 protein: CSVVGFNYGYTF
V gene: TRBV2; D gene: .; J gene: TRBJ1-2; clone size: few; CDR3 DNA: TGTGCCAGCTCACTAGTTAACTATGGCTACACCTTC; CDR3 protein: CASSLVNYGYTF
V gene: TRBV20-1; D gene: .; J gene: TRBJ1-6; clone size: .; CDR3 DNA: TGCAGTGCTAGAGACTTAGGACATTCGGATTCACCCCTCCACTTT; CDR3 protein: CSARDLGHSDSPLHF
V gene: TRBV10-3; D gene: .; J gene: TRBJ1-3; clone size: few; CDR3 DNA: TGTGCCATCAGTGACAGTGGAGGAAACACCATATATTTT; CDR3 protein: CAISDSGGNTIYF
V gene: TRBV20-1; D gene: .; J gene: TRBJ2-3; clone size: .; CDR3 DNA: TGCAGTGGGGGGCCGGTCAGCACAGATACGCAGTGTTTT; CDR3 protein: CSGGPVSTDTQCF
V gene: TRBV29-1; D gene: .; J gene: TRBJ1-2; clone size: .; CDR3 DNA: TGCAGCGTTGGGGGGACCGTCCTGGCCCATGGCTACACCTTC; CDR3 protein: CSVGGTVLAHGYTF
V gene: TRBV19; D gene: .; J gene: TRBJ1-3; clone size: .; CDR3 DNA: TGTGCCAGTAGTCCGCGGACGGATCCTGGAAACGCCATATATTTT; CDR3 protein: CASSPRTDPGNAIYF
V gene: TRBV6-5; D gene: TRBD1; J gene: TRBJ1-1; clone size: many; CDR3 DNA: TGTGCCAGCAGTTACCGGGACAGCTACCGGACTTTCTTT; CDR3 protein: CASSYRDSYRTFF
V gene: TRBV3-1; D gene: .; J gene: TRBJ1-5; clone size: .; CDR3 DNA: TGTGCCAGCATCCATCGGATGGGACAGCCCCAGCATTTT; CDR3 protein: CASIHRMGQPQHF
V gene: TRBV9; D gene: .; J gene: TRBJ1-2; clone size: .; CDR3 DNA: TGTGCCAGCAGCGTAGGCCCCAGGGCAGGGAATGGCTACACCTTC; CDR3 protein: CASSVGPRAGNGYTF
V gene: TRBV20-1; D gene: TRBD1; J gene: TRBJ1-2; clone size: few; CDR3 DNA: TGCAGTGCTAGAGATTGGGACAGGGTATATGGCTACACCTTC; CDR3 protein: CSARDWDRVYGYTF
V gene: TRBV7-2; D gene: .; J gene: TRBJ1-1; clone size: .; CDR3 DNA: TGTGCCAGCAGCGATGCCTTGAACACTGAAGCTTTCTTT; CDR3 protein: CASSDALNTEAFF
V gene: TRBV20-1; D gene: TRBD1; J gene: TRBJ1-2; clone size: .; CDR3 DNA: TGCAGTGCTAGGGATAACAGGGGCTATGTCTACACCTTC; CDR3 protein: CSARDNRGYVYTF
V gene: TRBV20-1; D gene: .; J gene: TRBJ1-1; clone size: once; CDR3 DNA: TGCAGTGCTAGTCGGGCCCCAGAGGCTTTCTTT; CDR3 protein: CSASRAPEAFF
V gene: TRBV25-1; D gene: .; J gene: TRBJ2-1; clone size: .; CDR3 DNA: TGTGCCAGTGGTTCCCGGGGTGCGAATGAGCAGTTCTTC; CDR3 protein: CASGSRGANEQFF
V gene: TRBV29-1; D gene: .; J gene: TRBJ1-1; clone size: few; CDR3 DNA: TGCAGCGGTCGCGGACGGGGATCAAACACTGAAGCTTTCTTT; CDR3 protein: CSGRGRGSNTEAFF
V gene: TRBV6-1; D gene: .; J gene: TRBJ1-1; clone size: few; CDR3 DNA: TGTGCCAGCCCCGGTAGGGTCCCCCCTGAAGCTTTCTTT; CDR3 protein: CASPGRVPPEAFF
V gene: TRBV6-1; D gene: TRBD2; J gene: TRBJ2-7; clone size: .; CDR3 DNA: TGTGCCAGCAGTGAAGCCGGGACTAGCTTTAGGCAGTACTTC; CDR3 protein: CASSEAGTSFRQYF